This T cell receptor beta chain is drawn from a study of T-cell memory formation after mild COVID-19. Study context: The TCR clusters were mostly specific to one donor.

The study's findings and limits: Memory cells collected pre-infection included some clones that later responded, suggesting cross-reactive memory joined. CD4+ bias marked clones expanding day 15 to 37, unlike balanced contracting clones. Contracting CD4+ clones were located mainly in CM and EM, and CD8+ clones in EMRA.

With 1 base removed from V and 2 bases from J, the gap between germline ends came to 6 bases. CDR3 length: 13 residues. CDR1 is LGHDT, CDR2 YNNKEL, per germline (reference sequence). On this clonotype: Its antigen remains unidentified.

TCRdb reprocessed the 5' RACE reads with MiXCR, giving one entry per CDR3 protein. In the table there are just under 350,000 distinct CDR3 sequences, roughly 13% of which are singletons. The clonotype originates from a man between 18 and 29 years old who had mild COVID-19 (a few samples of this study predate the infection). Cell type and time point are not known. The sequencing sample was made of PBMCs or a T cell subset sorted from them (not recorded which). The chain recombines TRBV3-1 with TRBJ2-7; no firm D call. CDR3 amino acids: CASSQGWTYEQYF. CDR3 DNA sequence: TGTGCCAGCAGCCAAGGCTGGACCTACGAGCAGTACTTC.